A selection of T cell receptor beta chains follows, all from one sample in a study of high-grade serous ovarian cancer treatment subgroups. The assay was immunoSEQ multiplex PCR, and TCRdb's table has in-frame clones only and misses some. The sample includes about 6,800 clones, roughly 85% seen only once; the top ten take 4.8%. Sequenced sample: tumor tissue. These receptor sequences come from a human donor with high-grade serous ovarian cancer. Each CDR3 is given with its conserved first and last residue. Each record gives: CDR3 protein, V gene, CDR3 length, J gene, clone size. Size values are once, few and many counts, or a class for expanded clones, and some rows have none.

CASSFLQGPSSYNEQFF | TRBV5-4 | 17 | TRBJ2-1 | .
CASSLGQGSSYEQYF | TRBV7-6 | 15 | . | .
CASTALGGDSSYEQYF | TRBV5-1 | 16 | TRBJ2-7 | .
CASSSQGSTGYTF | TRBV7-9 | 13 | TRBJ1-2 | .
CASSLGPPAYEQYF | TRBV13 | 14 | TRBJ2-7 | .
CSVVGSGNQETQYF | TRBV29-1 | 14 | TRBJ2-5 | .
CASSDITPTNEKLFF | TRBV5-1 | 15 | TRBJ1-4 | once
CAAFWQGHGYTF | TRBV25-1 | 12 | TRBJ1-2 | .
CASSQVLGRGRTEAFF | TRBV4-3 | 16 | TRBJ1-1 | .
CASSGGAVSYEQYF | TRBV9 | 14 | TRBJ2-7 | few
CASSLNRGGTYNEQFF | TRBV11-3 | 16 | TRBJ2-1 | few
CASTPYRGPNYGYTF | TRBV7-2 | 15 | TRBJ1-2 | .
CAISLRSDFGELFF | TRBV10-3 | 14 | TRBJ2-2 | .
CASSPRGGGYEQYF | TRBV7-2 | 14 | TRBJ2-7 | .
CASSFRGPQTETQYF | TRBV5-1 | 15 | TRBJ2-5 | once
CASSQDARGLQPQHF | TRBV4-3 | 15 | TRBJ1-5 | .
CASSSSYYEQYF | TRBV13 | 12 | TRBJ2-7 | .
CASSSALTEAFF | TRBV6-5 | 12 | TRBJ1-1 | few
CASSGGVGAREAFF | TRBV10-1 | 14 | TRBJ1-1 | few
CASSLETTNAGYNEQFF | TRBV11-3 | 17 | TRBJ2-1 | .
CASSWDPGTAYNEQFF | TRBV5-1 | 16 | TRBJ2-1 | .
CSVTVVGSKTQYF | TRBV29-1 | 13 | TRBJ2-5 | .
CASSAGGGGAYEQYF | TRBV9 | 15 | TRBJ2-7 | .
CAWSVGSAKNEQYF | TRBV30 | 14 | TRBJ2-7 | .
CASSPTEETQYF | TRBV18 | 12 | TRBJ2-5 | .
CASSATHSAYGYTF | TRBV7-8 | 14 | TRBJ1-2 | .
CASSQSGTDNEKLFF | TRBV4-2 | 15 | TRBJ1-4 | .
CASSSGRNEQFF | TRBV5-4 | 12 | TRBJ2-1 | .
CASSYSPGGRETEAFF | TRBV11-3 | 16 | TRBJ1-1 | .
CAIYRGIYGYTF | TRBV6-1 | 12 | TRBJ1-2 | .
CASSARQGGMDNQPQHF | TRBV7-2 | 17 | TRBJ1-5 | .
CASSNSYEQYF | TRBV6-5 | 11 | . | .
CASSPDSRSYEQYF | TRBV5-4 | 14 | TRBJ2-7 | .
CASSPLGLDKNIQYF | TRBV5-6 | 15 | TRBJ2-4 | .
CASSLWGVQTEAFF | TRBV5-1 | 14 | TRBJ1-1 | .
CASRDRQGRGYGYTF | TRBV6-1 | 15 | TRBJ1-2 | .
CASRAGKSGELFF | TRBV6-1 | 13 | TRBJ2-2 | .
CASGYEAFF | TRBV12-5 | 9 | TRBJ1-1 | .
CASGLQGLGTGELFF | TRBV12-5 | 15 | TRBJ2-2 | .
CASSIVTDTQYF | TRBV6-6 | 12 | TRBJ2-3 | .
CASSWGGRPNEKLFF | TRBV27 | 15 | TRBJ1-4 | .
CASSSWGGVPNTGELFF | TRBV27 | 17 | TRBJ2-2 | .
CASSQDLGEGLRRTDTQYF | TRBV4-1 | 19 | TRBJ2-3 | .
CASSDGSVSYGYTF | TRBV19 | 14 | TRBJ1-2 | .
CASSQGRGAYEQYF | TRBV14 | 14 | . | .
CASSRGQGAWDEQFF | TRBV4-1 | 15 | TRBJ2-1 | .
CASSPPGGLAKNIQYF | TRBV18 | 16 | TRBJ2-4 | .
CASRAPDSEYSGNTIYF | TRBV5-1 | 17 | TRBJ1-3 | .
CASSLVGQTNTGELFF | TRBV5-6 | 16 | TRBJ2-2 | .
CSARGAREQFF | TRBV20-1 | 11 | TRBJ2-1 | .
CASSSPMYYSGGGDTQYF | TRBV5-1 | 18 | TRBJ2-3 | .
CASRLSGGVDTQYF | TRBV7-9 | 14 | TRBJ2-3 | .
CASSQDLRQGVAYNSPLHF | TRBV4-1 | 19 | TRBJ1-6 | once
CAISESRAGINYGYTF | TRBV10-3 | 16 | TRBJ1-2 | .
CASSLEGGAEAFF | TRBV27 | 13 | TRBJ1-1 | .
CASSEDGRNTEAFF | TRBV6-1 | 14 | TRBJ1-1 | .
CASSALRGDNEKLFF | TRBV2 | 15 | TRBJ1-4 | .
CASSVARDTQYF | TRBV2 | 12 | TRBJ2-3 | .
CASSLVASGGNSYEQYF | TRBV11-2 | 17 | TRBJ2-7 | .